The 20 T cell receptor beta chains given below trace back to one sample, sequenced in a study of identical twins. In TCRdb, the 5' RACE reads were re-called with MiXCR into one record per CDR3 protein. The sample has approximately 190,000 distinct CDR3 sequences, 15% to 20% seen once. This sample also appeared in a second study, on T cells expressing NK-cell markers.

The material sequenced was CD8+ T cells sorted from blood. The receptors come from a woman younger than 35 in good health.

This clonotype was counted only a few times. The J gene is TRBJ2-2, the V gene TRBV7-9; possible D gene TRBD1, 6 bases. This CDR3 has 14 residues. CDR1 SEHNR and CDR2 FQNEAQ come from the germline V gene (reference sequence). The V gene lost 0 bases and the J gene lost 6 bases, with 8 bases spanning the gap. In DNA form, the CDR3 reads TGTGCCAGCAGCTTAGCCAACAGGGCCGGGGAGCTGTTTTTT. Translation: CASSLANRAGELFF.

The chain uses TRBV11-2 and TRBJ2-1; D not resolved. The CDR3 is made up of 11 amino acids. The ends were cut back, 7 bases at V and 7 bases at J, with 8 bases in the middle. Germline loops: CDR1 SGHAT, CDR2 FQNNGV. The CDR3 region has the DNA TGTGCCAGCATGGGTCGTAATGAGCAGTTCTTC. Its protein product is CASMGRNEQFF.

This clonotype was counted a few times. The CDR3 loop is CASSPSGGAVTDTQYF. DNA of the CDR3: TGTGCCAGCAGTCCTAGCGGGGGGGCCGTCACAGATACGCAGTATTTT. The chain uses TRBV28 and TRBJ2-3, with 12 bases matching TRBD2. Germline lookup yields CDR1 MDHEN and CDR2 SYDVKM. This CDR3 has 16 residues. J was trimmed by 2 bases and V by 5 bases; bases with no gene match: 5.

V is TRBV4-1 and J is TRBJ1-3; no reliable D call. Germline values: CDR1 MGHRA, CDR2 YSYEKL. V lost 1 base and J 5 bases, leaving 6 bases between the germline ends. This CDR3 is built from 13 residues. This chain's CDR3 is CASSQATRNTIYF. The DNA of the CDR3 is TGCGCCAGCAGCCAAGCTACGCGAAACACCATATATTTT.

This clonotype was detected ten times or more. The V and J genes are TRBV29-1 and TRBJ1-1, with unresolved D. Trimming took off 4 bases at V and 4 bases at J, with 4 bases between the two ends. The CDR3 loop spans 10 amino acids. Germline-derived CDR1 and CDR2 are SQVTM and ANQGSEA. Here the CDR3 reads CSVAATEAFF. In DNA form, the CDR3 reads TGCAGCGTTGCGGCCACTGAAGCTTTCTTT.

CDR3 sequence: CASSQVRSESGTYEQYF. CDR3 DNA sequence: TGCGCCAGCAGCCAAGTTCGATCGGAAAGCGGGACATACGAGCAGTACTTC. The chain carries TRBV4-1 and TRBJ2-7, with D possibly TRBD2 on 7 matching bases. The germline V gene encodes CDR1 MGHRA and CDR2 YSYEKL. CDR3 length: 17 amino acids. V gave up 1 base and J gave up 4 bases, with 20 bases separating them.

The rearrangement joins TRBV5-4 to TRBJ2-1; unclear D gene. Germline CDR1 reads SGHNT; CDR2 reads YYREEE (reference sequence). The CDR3 has 13 residues. Trimming took off 5 bases at V and 5 bases at J, with 11 bases between the two ends. CDR3 nucleotide sequence: TGTGCCAGCAGGGCGGACGCCCACAATGAGCAGTTCTTC. Its protein product is CASRADAHNEQFF.

In its sample, this clonotype was seen a few times. CDR3 sequence (DNA): TGTGCCAGCAGTGAATCTGCTGCGGGACAGGTCTACGAGCAGTACTTC. Protein: CASSESAAGQVYEQYF. The rearrangement uses TRBV6-1 and TRBJ2-7; TRBD1 agrees at 8 bases. CDR3 length: 16 residues. Per germline, CDR1 MNHNS and CDR2 SASEGT. The V segment lost 2 bases and the J segment 3 bases; nucleotides outside the gene matches: 9.

For the CDR3, the DNA is TGCAGTGCTAGAGGGCAGGGCGAGACTGAAGCTTTCTTT. It specifies CSARGQGETEAFF. The chain uses TRBV20-1 and TRBJ1-1; maybe TRBD1 (5 bases). Per germline, CDR1 DFQATT and CDR2 SNEGSKA (reference sequence). Trimming cost V 1 base and J 5 bases, with 11 bases left between them. This CDR3 spans 13 amino acids.

This clonotype was observed a few times. The chain couples TRBV2 to TRBJ1-1; D ambiguous. This CDR3 has 13 residues. The germline V gene has CDR1 SNHLY and CDR2 FYNNEI. Trimming stripped 6 bases from V and 1 base from J, with 9 bases between. CDR3 DNA: TGTGCCAGCAGCCAGAGAACGAACACTGAAGCTTTCTTT. This sequence encodes CASSQRTNTEAFF.

This rearrangement joins TRBV5-1 to TRBJ1-1, with D perhaps matching TRBD1 (6 bases). Germline-derived CDR1 and CDR2 are SGHRS and YFSETQ. This CDR3 spans 15 amino acids. Trimming left V 3 bases short and J 4 bases short, with 16 bases between. CDR3 amino acids: CASSSRDTVSTEAFF. The DNA of the CDR3 is TGCGCCAGCAGCTCCCGGGACACGGTGAGCACTGAAGCTTTCTTT.

This chain uses TRBV20-1 with TRBJ2-1; D is unresolved. This CDR3 has 11 amino acids. Germline V gives CDR1 DFQATT, CDR2 SNEGSKA (reference sequence). V shed 3 bases and J shed 6 bases, with 6 bases lying between them. CDR3 loop: CSARISNEQFF. The CDR3 coding sequence is TGCAGTGCTAGGATCTCCAATGAGCAGTTCTTC.

This clonotype was seen only a few times. The chain employs TRBV20-1 and TRBJ2-6, with 12 bases fitting TRBD1. The V and J ends lost 6 bases and 0 bases, in that order; junction bases with no gene match: 3. The CDR3 covers 16 residues. Germline V lookup: CDR1 DFQATT, CDR2 SNEGSKA (reference sequence). The CDR3 DNA reads TGCAGTGCAATGGGACAGGGGGCCTCTGGGGCCAACGTCCTGACTTTC. This sequence encodes CSAMGQGASGANVLTF.

The chain employs TRBV6-1 and TRBJ2-3; a possible D gene is TRBD1 (7 bases). The CDR3 length is 13 residues. Germline lookup yields CDR1 MNHNS and CDR2 SASEGT. The V gene lost 11 bases and the J gene lost 4 bases, with 16 bases spanning the gap. The CDR3 region is CAHLAGQPDTQYF. The CDR3 DNA reads as TGTGCCCACCTGGCGGGACAGCCAGATACGCAGTATTTT.

The gene calls are TRBV4-3 and TRBJ2-1; TRBD1 is a possible D gene (5 bases). V dropped 0 bases and J dropped 2 bases, with 8 bases sitting between them. This CDR3 is built from 15 residues. CDR1 is LGHNA and CDR2 is YSLEER in the germline V gene. The CDR3 loop reads CASSQDGQAYNEQFF. The DNA for the CDR3 is TGCGCCAGCAGCCAAGACGGACAAGCCTACAATGAGCAGTTCTTC.

The chain recombines TRBV12-3 or TRBV12-4 with TRBJ2-1; 12 bases match TRBD2. CDR3 length equals 14 residues. J gave up 8 bases and V 6 bases, and 5 bases lay outside the gene matches. The CDR3: CASRTSGSNDEQFF. The CDR3 DNA reads as TGTGCCAGCAGGACTAGCGGGAGTAACGATGAGCAGTTCTTC.

This clonotype was counted a single time. The chain combines TRBV6-6 with TRBJ2-7; a possible D gene is TRBD2 (6 bases). This CDR3 is 12 amino acids long. V gave up 6 bases and J gave up 3 bases, with 9 bases separating them. Germline V gene lookup returns CDR1 MNHNY and CDR2 SVGAGI (reference sequence). CDR3: CASRGLHYEQYF. CDR3 nucleotide sequence: TGTGCCAGCAGGGGACTGCACTACGAGCAGTACTTC.

In its sample, this clonotype was seen many times. The J gene is TRBJ2-7, the V gene TRBV13; the match to TRBD1 covers 9 bases. The CDR3 sequence is 14 residues long. The junction had 5 bases not matched to a gene; V was cut back by 5 bases and J by 3 bases. Germline CDR1 PRHDT, CDR2 FYEKMQ (reference sequence). In DNA, the CDR3 is TGTGCCAGCAGCCCGGGACAGGGACTCTACGAGCAGTACTTC. Translation: CASSPGQGLYEQYF.

This CDR3 reads CASSFFGSTATSGANVLTF. The CDR3 DNA is TGCGCCAGCAGCTTCTTCGGGTCGACAGCGACCTCTGGGGCCAACGTCCTGACTTTC. The V gene is TRBV5-1, the J gene TRBJ2-6; TRBD1 might be the D (5 bases). Germline loops: CDR1 SGHRS, CDR2 YFSETQ. V lost 2 bases and J lost 0, with 18 bases in between. The CDR3 runs 19 residues.

J is TRBJ2-1 and V is TRBV10-3, with 8 positions matching TRBD2. CDR1 and CDR2 (germline): ENHRY, SYGVKD. V trimming: 2 bases; J trimming: 10 bases; junction bases outside the gene matches: 10. The CDR3 spans 15 residues. CDR3 DNA sequence: TGTGCCATCAGTGAGACTAGCGGACTACACACGGAGCAGTTCTTC. This translates into CAISETSGLHTEQFF.